Following are 9 T cell receptor beta chains from one sample sequenced in a study of OX40 agonist ivuxolimab in advanced cancers. Sequencing used immunoSEQ multiplex PCR; TCRdb keeps in-frame clones, though not all of them. There are around 62,000 clones in the sample; around 83% occur only once, and 1.5% to 2% lies in the top ten. Here the sequenced sample was CD4+ or CD8+ T cells sorted from blood, taken in a trial of the OX40 agonist ivuxolimab. Source of these receptors: an adult with an advanced solid tumor such as melanoma, head and neck, liver or kidney cancer.

The rearrangement uses TRBV7-9 and TRBJ2-4; 7 positions agree with TRBD1. The CDR3 has 16 amino acids. Germline V gives CDR1 SEHNR, CDR2 FQNEAQ (reference sequence). The V gene end was trimmed by 10 bases and the J gene end by 0 bases; junction bases not matched to a gene: 12. The CDR3 coding sequence is TGTGCCAACGACGAACGACAGGGAATAGCCAAAAACATTCAGTACTTC. Its translation: CANDERQGIAKNIQYF.

This clone occurred once. This chain uses TRBV5-8 with TRBJ2-7; D is perhaps TRBD1 or TRBD2 (5 bases each). Germline loops: CDR1 SGHTS, CDR2 YDEGEE. With 1 base removed from V and 6 bases from J, the gap between germline ends came to 11 bases. The CDR3 has 13 residues. The CDR3 is CASSLLRGGEQYF. In nucleotides, the CDR3 is TGTGCCAGCAGCTTGCTGAGGGGTGGCGAGCAGTACTTC.

This chain uses TRBV7-2 with TRBJ1-2; D remains ambiguous. This CDR3 is built from 13 residues. Germline CDR1 reads SGHTA; CDR2 reads FQGNSA. V dropped 6 bases and J dropped 2 bases, with 10 bases sitting between them. CDR3 residues: CASRLAVNYGYTF. CDR3 DNA sequence: TGTGCCAGCAGACTCGCGGTAAACTATGGCTACACCTTC.

As to this clone: At one of its ends the junction is not consistent with the germline gene, which may arise from a read error. The V gene is TRBV27, the J gene TRBJ1-1; perhaps TRBD1 as D (6 bases). Germline CDR1 reads MNHEY; CDR2 reads SMNVEV (reference sequence). CDR3 length equals 8 residues. Here the CDR3 DNA reads TGTGCCAGCAGTCGACAGGTTTTT. Translation gives CASSRQVF.

The CDR3 reads CATSKESGSGDEQFF. The CDR3 DNA is TGTGCCACCAGTAAGGAAAGCGGGAGTGGGGATGAGCAGTTCTTC. The chain links TRBV15 to TRBJ2-1; the match to TRBD2 covers 8 bases. Germline loops: CDR1 LNHNV, CDR2 YYDKDF (reference sequence). This CDR3 region has 15 residues. V lost 6 bases, J lost 8 bases, and 12 bases stayed unmatched.

The chain uses TRBV2 and TRBJ2-7; 7 bases fit TRBD1. This CDR3 is built from 14 residues. From germline, CDR1 is SNHLY and CDR2 FYNNEI. Germline trimming cut 8 bases from V and 2 bases from J; bases unmatched to any gene: 9. The CDR3 coding sequence is TGTGCCAGCCTATGGGACAGCGATACCTACGAGCAGTACTTC. It encodes CASLWDSDTYEQYF.

The gene calls are TRBV5-6 and TRBJ2-2; D unresolved. The ends were cut back, 4 bases at V and 11 bases at J, with 9 bases in the middle. This CDR3 has 11 residues. Germline V gene data show CDR1 as SGHDT and CDR2 as YYEEEE. In DNA, the CDR3 is TGTGCCAGCAGCCGAATGCTCGAGCTGTTTTTT. It codes for CASSRMLELFF.

This sequence joins TRBV27 and TRBJ2-5; 11 bases align to TRBD2. The CDR3 extends over 18 amino acids. The J segment lost 5 bases and the V segment lost 7 bases, leaving 18 bases of the junction unmatched. Per germline, CDR1 MNHEY and CDR2 SMNVEV (reference sequence). The CDR3 DNA follows: TGTGCCAGCAATCACACCCCCTATAGCGGGAGGGCTTACGAGACCCAGTACTTC. This sequence encodes CASNHTPYSGRAYETQYF.

The gene calls are TRBV6-5 and TRBJ2-1; the match to TRBD2 covers 9 bases. CDR3 size: 14 residues. Germline loops: CDR1 MNHEY, CDR2 SVGAGI. Germline trimming cut 8 bases from V and 4 bases from J; bases unmatched to any gene: 6. CDR3 coding DNA: TGTGCCAGCTCGCCGGGACTAGCTTACAATGAGCAGTTCTTC. It encodes CASSPGLAYNEQFF.